The 9 T cell receptor beta chains in this list originate from one sample, sequenced in a study of OX40 agonist ivuxolimab in advanced cancers. Assay: immunoSEQ multiplex PCR; the TCRdb copy retains only in-frame clones and omits some. The sample records roughly 100,000 clones, over 75% being singletons. The source material was CD4+ or CD8+ T cells sorted from blood, sampled in a trial of the OX40 agonist ivuxolimab. These receptors were collected from an adult with an advanced solid tumor such as melanoma, head and neck, liver or kidney cancer.

The CDR3 protein is CASFRRGGDNEQFF. Written as DNA, the CDR3 is TGTGCCAGCTTCAGGCGGGGGGGCGACAATGAGCAGTTCTTC. The V and J genes are TRBV5-5 and TRBJ2-1; 9 bases agree with TRBD2. The CDR3 spans 14 residues. Germline V CDR1 and CDR2: SGHKS, YYEKEE (reference sequence). V shed 7 bases and J 5 bases; nucleotides not matched to a gene: 7.

The chain is built from TRBV11-2 and TRBJ2-2, with D unclear. Trimming shortened V by 2 bases and J by 5 bases, and 12 bases separated the two germline ends. Germline V gives CDR1 SGHAT, CDR2 FQNNGV. The CDR3 runs to 15 residues. Written as DNA, the CDR3 is TGTGCCAGCAGCTTAATAAATATGGGAACCGGGGAGCTGTTTTTT. It encodes CASSLINMGTGELFF.

The chain uses TRBV30 and TRBJ1-2; no firm D call. Germline V lookup: CDR1 GTSNPN, CDR2 SVGIG (reference sequence). V lost 3 bases to trimming and J lost 8 bases, with 10 bases between them. There are 11 residues in the CDR3. The CDR3 sequence is CAWSLASGYTF. In DNA form, the CDR3 reads TGTGCCTGGAGCCTTGCATCGGGCTACACCTTC.

The CDR3 sequence: CASSLDLLGNTIYF. In nucleotides, the CDR3 is TGTGCCAGCAGCTTGGATCTGTTGGGGAACACCATATATTTT. The rearrangement links TRBV5-8 to TRBJ1-3, with D unresolved. Trimming shortened V by 0 bases and J by 7 bases, and 11 bases separated the two germline ends. This CDR3 is 14 amino acids long. In germline, CDR1 is SGHTS, CDR2 YDEGEE.

The chain couples TRBV28 to TRBJ1-1; 7 bases fit TRBD1. The V gene end was trimmed by 4 bases and the J gene end by 4 bases; junction bases not matched to a gene: 9. Germline V lookup: CDR1 MDHEN, CDR2 SYDVKM. The CDR3 extends over 15 amino acids. The CDR3 here is CASSSTGKGGTEAFF. The CDR3 DNA sequence: TGTGCCAGCAGTTCGACAGGGAAGGGAGGCACTGAAGCTTTCTTT.

The chain combines TRBV5-1 with TRBJ1-4; D gene ambiguous. Germline V gene data show CDR1 as SGHRS and CDR2 as YFSETQ. CDR3 size: 15 residues. V shed 3 bases and J shed 3 bases, with 12 bases lying between them. This CDR3 is CASSSDFTANEKLFF. The CDR3 DNA reads TGCGCCAGCAGCTCGGACTTTACGGCTAATGAAAAACTGTTTTTT.

This rearrangement joins TRBV7-2 to TRBJ2-2, with D tentatively TRBD2 (6 bases). CDR1 and CDR2 (germline): SGHTA, FQGNSA. The CDR3 sequence is 15 residues long. Trimming shortened V by 1 base and J by 5 bases, and 11 bases separated the two germline ends. The CDR3: CASSLVKAGTGELFF. DNA of the CDR3: TGTGCCAGCAGCTTAGTAAAGGCGGGGACCGGGGAGCTGTTTTTT.

The rearrangement uses TRBV7-2 and TRBJ2-1, with 13 bases aligning to TRBD2. Germline loops: CDR1 SGHTA, CDR2 FQGNSA. The V segment lost 5 bases and the J segment 6 bases; nucleotides outside the gene matches: 7. This CDR3 has 16 amino acids. CDR3 loop: CASSPRLAGGANEQFF. CDR3 in DNA: TGTGCCAGCAGCCCGCGACTAGCGGGGGGAGCCAATGAGCAGTTCTTC.

The gene calls are TRBV19 and TRBJ1-5, with TRBD1 identical over 7 bases. Trimming took 7 bases from V and 4 from J; bases not matched to a gene: 10. The CDR3 extends over 15 amino acids. The germline CDR1 and CDR2 sequences are LNHDA and SQIVND (reference sequence). CDR3 sequence (DNA): TGTGCCAGTACCCTCGACAGGGTCAGGAATCAGCCCCAGCATTTT. Its translation is CASTLDRVRNQPQHF.